What follows is one T cell receptor (beta chain) and its context. The antigen is undetermined. These data originate in a study of graft-versus-host responses after intestinal transplantation. Clones were read by immunoSEQ multiplex PCR, and TCRdb kept only the in-frame ones, dropping some. The sample has tens of thousands of clones, about 94% seen once; the top ten hold less than 0.65%. Per germline, CDR1 SEHNR and CDR2 FQNEAQ (reference sequence). This CDR3 contains 16 residues. V shed 3 bases and J 2 bases; nucleotides not matched to a gene: 7. This chain connects TRBV7-9 to TRBJ1-1; 9 bases fit TRBD1. The sequence came from a human donor who received an intestinal transplant. The sample consisted of unstimulated CD8+ T cells sorted from spleen or lymph node cells, taken before intestinal transplant. CDR3 nucleotides: TGTGCCAGCAGCTTCGACAGGGGGATGAGCAACACTGAAGCTTTCTTT. Amino acid sequence: CASSFDRGMSNTEAFF.